This T cell receptor (beta chain) was sequenced for a study of blood T cell repertoires in COVID-19. Study-wide background: Donors in the United States, Italy and Spain gave samples during acute or convalescent COVID-19.

The germline V gene encodes CDR1 LNHDA and CDR2 SQIVND (reference sequence). V trimming: 5 bases; J trimming: 11 bases; junction bases outside the gene matches: 11. This CDR3 has 13 amino acids. The authors' processing: Researchers report that nucleated cell counts were estimated from reference gene primer amplification. The repertoire was sequenced with immunoSEQ multiplex PCR; TCRdb's copy has only in-frame clones and lacks some. The V and J calls and clone size come from that table; D and trimming were worked out from the DNA. This sample yields some 240,000 clones, of which roughly 84% are seen a single time; more than 1.5% belongs to the top ten.

The receptor was derived from a woman aged 40 to 49 who had recovered from COVID-19. The sequenced sample consisted of peripheral blood. V usage is TRBV19 and J usage is TRBJ1-1; 7 nucleotides agree with TRBD1. The CDR3 here is CASSPTRTGDAFF. CDR3 sequence (DNA): TGTGCCAGTAGTCCTACACGCACAGGGGACGCTTTCTTT.